This T cell receptor (beta chain) was observed in a study of CD4 T cells in relation to SARS-CoV-2 and coronaviruses. The CDR3 is made up of 14 amino acids. Trimming stripped 1 base from V and 2 bases from J, with 8 bases between. From germline, CDR1 is MDHEN and CDR2 SYDVKM. Sequencing used immunoSEQ multiplex PCR; TCRdb keeps in-frame clones, though not all of them. The sample shows about 47,000 clones, roughly 87% of them seen only once. With respect to this clone: Its antigen is as yet unknown.

Findings and caveats of the study: Each donor contributed either pre-pandemic or post-infection samples, not both. According to naive versus memory sequencing, detected responses are memory recall, not newly primed.

The clonotype was recovered from an adult with COVID-19. This chain connects TRBV28 to TRBJ1-1; the D gene is possibly TRBD1 (5 bases). The sample taken for sequencing was naive CD4+ T cells from PBMCs, cultured in vitro. The sample's subset: naive CD4+ T cells isolated by negative enrichment. The CDR3 here is CASSLSDRNTEAFF. CDR3 DNA sequence: TGTGCCAGCAGTTTATCCGACAGAAACACTGAAGCTTTCTTT.